One sample yielded the 23 T cell receptor beta chains listed below, sequenced in a study of blood T cell repertoires in COVID-19. Here immunoSEQ multiplex PCR was the method, and the copy in TCRdb shows in-frame clones only, minus some. The sample has about 73,000 clones, over 70% seen once. Specimen: peripheral blood. All receptors come from a man at least 80 years old with active or convalescent COVID-19.

This clone was seen only once. This chain links TRBV5-1 with TRBJ2-7; possibly TRBD1 for D (5 bases). CDR1 is SGHRS and CDR2 is YFSETQ in the germline V gene. The V end was cut by 5 bases, the J end by 6 bases, with 15 bases between. The CDR3 is made up of 13 amino acids. The CDR3 DNA reads as TGCGCCAGCAGGAAAAGACAGTTCAGCGAGCAGTACTTC. Encoded protein: CASRKRQFSEQYF.

The chain is built from TRBV6-5 and TRBJ1-1, with D perhaps TRBD1 (6 bases). Germline-derived CDR1 and CDR2 are MNHEY and SVGAGI. This CDR3 spans 13 amino acids. Trimming stripped 6 bases from V and 1 base from J, with 9 bases between. The CDR3 DNA reads as TGTGCCAGCAGGGGACAAACGAACACTGAAGCTTTCTTT. It is translated as CASRGQTNTEAFF.

This chain links TRBV28 with TRBJ2-7; possibly TRBD2 for D (5 bases). This CDR3 has 14 residues. In germline, CDR1 is MDHEN, CDR2 SYDVKM. Trimming took 6 bases from V and 0 from J, leaving 12 bases between them. CDR3 sequence (DNA): TGTGCCAGCAGCCCTACGGGGAGCTCCTACGAGCAGTACTTC. Translating it yields CASSPTGSSYEQYF.

The chain links TRBV11-3 to TRBJ2-3, with 11 bases identical to TRBD2. The J segment lost 5 bases and the V segment lost 5 bases, leaving 9 bases of the junction unmatched. Germline CDR1 SGHNT, CDR2 YENEEA. The CDR3 is made up of 16 amino acids. CDR3 sequence reads: CASSPGTSGDLDTQYF. The CDR3 DNA reads as TGTGCCAGCAGCCCCGGGACTAGCGGCGATCTAGATACGCAGTATTTT.

The chain carries TRBV6-2 or TRBV6-3 and TRBJ2-1, with 8 bases that match TRBD2. CDR1 MNHEY and CDR2 SVGEGT come from the germline V gene. The J segment lost 6 bases and the V segment lost 4 bases, leaving 5 bases of the junction unmatched. The CDR3 extends over 14 amino acids. In DNA form, the CDR3 reads TGTGCCAGCAGTTCGGCGGGAGGTCCCAATGAGCAGTTCTTC. As protein: CASSSAGGPNEQFF.

The chain's CDR3 is CASSLAPQGAGNEQFF. The DNA for the CDR3 is TGCGCCAGCAGCTTGGCCCCGCAGGGGGCGGGTAATGAGCAGTTCTTC. The rearrangement links TRBV5-1 to TRBJ2-1; 8 nucleotides line up with TRBD1. Germline assignment: CDR1 SGHRS and CDR2 YFSETQ. This CDR3 is 16 amino acids long. V was clipped by 0 bases and J by 7 bases; unmatched bases: 9.

The V and J genes are TRBV5-1 and TRBJ1-3; D ambiguous. The CDR3 has 15 amino acids. Germline V gives CDR1 SGHRS, CDR2 YFSETQ. V was shortened by 0 bases and J by 0 bases, with 7 bases between the two germline ends. CDR3 sequence reads: CASSLDAYSGNTIYF. The CDR3 DNA reads TGCGCCAGCAGCTTGGATGCCTACTCTGGAAACACCATATATTTT. The entire variable domain, with the rest obtained from reference TRBV5-1 and TRBJ1-3, is as follows: KAGVTQTPRYLIKTRGQQVTLSCSPISGHRSVSWYQQTPGQGLQFLFEYFSETQRNKGNFPGRFSGRQFSNSRSEMNVSTLELGDSALYLCASSLDAYSGNTIYFGEGSWLTVV.

The chain joins TRBV7-9 to TRBJ2-1, with D possibly being TRBD2 (7 bases). V lost 3 bases and J 8 bases, leaving 17 bases between the germline ends. Germline V gives CDR1 SEHNR, CDR2 FQNEAQ (reference sequence). This CDR3 region has 15 residues. The CDR3 sequence: CASSLGAGVVYEQFF. CDR3 DNA sequence: TGTGCCAGCAGCTTGGGGGCGGGAGTGGTCTATGAGCAGTTCTTC.

The chain is built from TRBV9 and TRBJ2-5; 7 bases agree with TRBD2. J lost 1 base, V lost 3 bases, and 6 bases had no gene match. This CDR3 has 15 amino acids. Germline assignment: CDR1 SGDLS and CDR2 YYNGEE. The CDR3, as DNA: TGTGCCAGCAGCGCCGTAGGGACTACCCAAGAGACCCAGTACTTC. It is translated as CASSAVGTTQETQYF.

The chain is built from TRBV13 and TRBJ1-6, with a tentative D call TRBD1 (5 bases). CDR1 and CDR2 (germline): PRHDT, FYEKMQ (reference sequence). The CDR3 spans 15 residues. V shed 7 bases and J shed 0 bases, with 10 bases lying between them. CDR3 sequence: CASTDRRSYNSPLHF. The CDR3 nucleotides are TGTGCCAGCACAGACAGACGCTCCTATAATTCACCCCTCCACTTT.

The chain recombines TRBV28 with TRBJ1-1, with D perhaps TRBD1 (5 bases). Per germline, CDR1 MDHEN and CDR2 SYDVKM. The length of the CDR3 is 12 residues. Deletions cut 3 bases from V and 8 bases from J, with 10 bases between. CDR3 loop: CASSFPGGEAFF. CDR3 coding DNA: TGTGCCAGCAGTTTCCCGGGGGGGGAAGCTTTCTTT.

The chain uses TRBV29-1 and TRBJ2-5; the match to TRBD2 covers 7 bases. Germline V lookup: CDR1 SQVTM, CDR2 ANQGSEA. V was pared by 6 bases and J by 4 bases, with 5 bases of the junction left unmatched. CDR3 length: 12 residues. CDR3 residues: CSVSTSPETQYF. As DNA, the CDR3 is TGCAGCGTATCGACTAGCCCAGAGACCCAGTACTTC.

The chain combines TRBV14 with TRBJ2-2; D gene uncertain. Germline values: CDR1 SGHDN, CDR2 FVKESK. Trimming left V 2 bases short and J 9 bases short, with 13 bases between. The CDR3 is 14 amino acids. The CDR3: CASSQPSRVRELFF. CDR3 nucleotides: TGTGCCAGCAGCCAACCGTCCCGAGTCAGGGAGCTGTTTTTT.

The CDR3, as DNA: TGTGCCACCAGCAGAAGGGCCAAGAGGCCTAGCGGTAGCACAGATACGCAGTATTTT. Protein sequence: CATSRRAKRPSGSTDTQYF. The V gene is TRBV15, the J gene TRBJ2-3; TRBD2 matches 7 bases. Trimming cost V 2 bases and J 0 bases; bases outside gene matches: 14. This CDR3 is built from 19 residues. CDR1 and CDR2 (germline): LNHNV, YYDKDF (reference sequence).

The chain carries TRBV5-4 and TRBJ2-1; possibly TRBD2 for D (6 bases). The V end lost 0 bases, the J end lost 6 bases, and 10 bases lay between the germline ends. Germline V CDR1 and CDR2: SGHNT, YYREEE (reference sequence). The CDR3 is 14 amino acids. This chain's CDR3 is CASSLEGRPNEQFF. The CDR3 coding sequence is TGTGCCAGCAGCTTGGAGGGGAGGCCCAATGAGCAGTTCTTC.

The chain uses TRBV5-1 and TRBJ2-3; TRBD2 is a possible D gene (6 bases). The germline CDR1 and CDR2 sequences are SGHRS and YFSETQ. The length of the CDR3 is 14 residues. The V gene lost 3 bases and the J gene lost 8 bases, with 16 bases spanning the gap. The CDR3 DNA reads as TGCGCCAGCAGCTCCTCCCCCTCCGGGGGTACGCAGTATTTT. Its translation is CASSSSPSGGTQYF.

The chain links TRBV18 to TRBJ1-1; TRBD1 matches at 7 bases. Looked up from germline, CDR1 is KGHSH and CDR2 is LQKENI. CDR3 size: 13 residues. Losses at the gene ends were 1 base for V and 5 bases for J; bases not matched to a gene: 1. The CDR3 DNA is TGTGCCAGCTCACCACAGGGGGCGACTGAAGCTTTCTTT. Its protein product is CASSPQGATEAFF.

The rearrangement links TRBV18 to TRBJ1-3, with TRBD1 matching over 7 bases. This CDR3 has 16 amino acids. V shed 3 bases and J 0 bases; nucleotides not matched to a gene: 5. CDR1 is KGHSH, CDR2 LQKENI, per germline. CDR3 DNA: TGTGCCAGCTCACCTGGGACAGCCGCCTCTGGAAACACCATATATTTT. As protein: CASSPGTAASGNTIYF.

J is TRBJ1-2 and V is TRBV10-3; no definite D call. V lost 4 bases, J lost 5 bases, and 14 bases lay in between. There are 14 residues in the CDR3. CDR1 is ENHRY, CDR2 SYGVKD, per germline. This CDR3 is CAISAEGSRYGYTF. CDR3 DNA sequence: TGTGCCATCAGTGCGGAGGGCTCCAGGTATGGCTACACCTTC.

This rearrangement joins TRBV19 to TRBJ1-6, with 7 bases lining up with TRBD1. Germline V CDR1 and CDR2: LNHDA, SQIVND (reference sequence). V dropped 4 bases and J dropped 9; count of bases not matched to a gene: 6. The CDR3 is 14 amino acids. DNA for the CDR3: TGTGCCAGTAGTACGCGGACAGGAATTTCACCCCTCCACTTT. Translated: CASSTRTGISPLHF.

The J gene is TRBJ2-1, the V gene TRBV12-5; the D gene is possibly TRBD1 (5 bases). This CDR3 comprises 13 residues. The V and J ends lost 0 bases and 12 bases respectively, with 12 bases between them. Germline lookup yields CDR1 LGHNT and CDR2 FRNRAP. The CDR3 loop is CASGLVSRAPQFF. Written as DNA, the CDR3 is TGTGCTAGTGGTTTGGTAAGCAGGGCCCCGCAGTTCTTC. Using reference TRBV12-5 and TRBJ2-1 for the parts outside the CDR3, the full variable domain is DARVTQTPRHKVTEMGQEVTMRCQPILGHNTVFWYRQTMMQGLELLAYFRNRAPLDDSGMPKDRFSAEMPDATLATLKIQPSEPRDSAVYFCASGLVSRAPQFFGPGTRLTVL.

V and J are TRBV6-5 and TRBJ2-5; 9 nucleotides match TRBD1. The CDR3 sequence is 16 residues long. Germline V lookup: CDR1 MNHEY, CDR2 SVGAGI. Losses at the gene ends were 0 bases for V and 4 bases for J; bases not matched to a gene: 6. Here the CDR3 reads CASSYSRQGGSETQYF. CDR3 in DNA: TGTGCCAGCAGTTACTCGAGACAGGGGGGATCAGAGACCCAGTACTTC.

The chain couples TRBV5-6 to TRBJ1-6; D gene ambiguous. The germline V and J ends were trimmed by 1 base and 14 bases, with 13 bases remaining between them. The CDR3 sequence is 13 residues long. Germline V gene sequence: CDR1 SGHDT, CDR2 YYEEEE. CDR3 loop: CASSLITDFSLHF. The CDR3 DNA sequence: TGTGCCAGCAGCTTGATCACAGATTTTTCCCTCCACTTT.